A single sample gave rise to the 30 T cell receptor beta chains below, sequenced in a study of T cell clusters in autoimmune cytopenias (dated by TCRdb to between 2017 and 2020). Each sample's TRB amplification started from 200 to 300 ng of peripheral blood genomic DNA, which corresponds to around 36,000 genome equivalents. The data were produced on an Illumina MiSeq. To amplify TRB rearrangements, a touch-down multiplex PCR protocol was run with the TRB-A and TRB-B primer pools combined in a single tube. The reads, reprocessed by TCRdb, yield one row per CDR3 protein sequence and no DNA. The sample table gives under 8,500 distinct CDR3 sequences. The ten most abundant clones make up about 4% of the sample. Sequencing was performed on peripheral blood. All receptors come from a human donor with an autoimmune cytopenia or autoimmune hepatitis (not recorded which).

The chain employs TRBV11-1 and TRBJ2-1; the D call from TCRdb, TRBD2, cannot be confirmed without DNA. The length of the CDR3 is 21 residues. Germline CDR1 is SGHAT and CDR2 is FQDESV (reference sequence). CDR3 sequence reads: CASSQTSGGPLIFSSYNEQFF.

The chain has TRBV12-3 or TRBV12-4 and TRBJ2-2; without DNA, the TCRdb call of TRBD1 cannot be checked. The CDR3 covers 14 residues. CDR3 in amino acids: CASRQGLETGELFF.

This clonotype is classed as medium-sized by frequency. The V and J genes are TRBV6-1 and TRBJ2-3; as DNA is missing, the TRBD2 call by TCRdb cannot be tested. The germline CDR1 and CDR2 sequences are MNHNS and SASEGT. The CDR3 covers 15 residues. The CDR3 sequence: CASSGTAGSADTQYF.

According to its frequency, this clonotype is medium-sized. V is TRBV6-2 or TRBV6-3 and J is TRBJ2-3. The germline V gene encodes CDR1 MNHEY and CDR2 SVGEGT. The CDR3 loop spans 14 amino acids. This chain's CDR3 is CASSFYLRTDTQYF.

This clonotype registers medium-sized by frequency. The chain's CDR3 is CASSLDPNTGELFF. The chain recombines TRBV5-5 with TRBJ2-2. Germline values: CDR1 SGHKS, CDR2 YYEKEE (reference sequence). The CDR3 runs to 14 residues.

This clonotype is called medium-sized (0.01 to 0.1%) based on its frequency. The chain couples TRBV19 to TRBJ2-6; TCRdb's D call of TRBD1 is untestable without DNA. The CDR3 spans 15 residues. Looked up from germline, CDR1 is LNHDA and CDR2 is SQIVND (reference sequence). The CDR3 loop reads CASRRTGSGANVLTF.

The genes are TRBV5-4 and TRBJ2-3; TCRdb gives TRBD2 as the D gene, but with no DNA this cannot be confirmed. In germline, CDR1 is SGHNT, CDR2 YYREEE (reference sequence). This CDR3 spans 15 amino acids. The CDR3 region is CASSLWLAGTDTQYF. Supplemented by reference TRBV5-4 and TRBJ2-3, the full variable domain reads ETGVTQSPTHLIKTRGQQVTLRCSSQSGHNTVSWYQQALGQGPQFIFQYYREEENGRGNFPPRFSGLQFPNYSSELNVNALELDDSALYLCASSLWLAGTDTQYFGPGTRLTVL.

By frequency, this clonotype registers medium-sized. V is TRBV6-2 or TRBV6-3 and J is TRBJ2-7; no DNA is available, so the TRBD1 call from TCRdb remains unchecked. The germline CDR1 and CDR2 sequences are MNHEY and SVGEGT. The CDR3 has 14 amino acids. CDR3 loop: CASSYSARGYEQYF.

The V call is TRBV20-1, the J call TRBJ1-4. The V gene's germline CDR1 is DFQATT and CDR2 SNEGSKA (reference sequence). The CDR3 length is 16 residues. The CDR3 protein is CSARDRSTSTNEKLFF.

This clonotype counts as medium-sized by frequency. The J gene is TRBJ1-4, the V gene TRBV6-5; TCRdb designates TRBD1, a call that cannot be tested without DNA. The CDR3 has 15 amino acids. The germline gives CDR1 MNHEY, CDR2 SVGAGI. This CDR3 is CASSFRGQSNEKLFF.

The rearrangement links TRBV19 to TRBJ1-1; without DNA, the TCRdb call of TRBD1 cannot be checked. The CDR3 runs 16 residues. Germline V CDR1 and CDR2: LNHDA, SQIVND (reference sequence). The CDR3: CASSIIGAGANTEAFF.

The chain joins TRBV6-1 to TRBJ2-4; there is no DNA to check the TCRdb D call of TRBD2. The CDR3 loop spans 14 amino acids. Germline CDR1 and CDR2: MNHNS and SASEGT. CDR3 in amino acids: CASSATQGLGIQYF.

This chain joins TRBV6-2 or TRBV6-3 and TRBJ1-3. The length of the CDR3 is 16 residues. Germline V gene sequence: CDR1 MNHEY, CDR2 SVGEGT. This chain's CDR3 is CASRGLPGAFGNTIYF.

This clonotype is identified as medium-sized from frequency. J is TRBJ2-1 and V is TRBV6-2 or TRBV6-3. Germline lookup yields CDR1 MNHEY and CDR2 SVGEGT. The CDR3 totals 15 residues. The CDR3 spells CASSYRGNSYNEQFF.

This clonotype is classed as medium-sized by frequency. This chain links TRBV19 with TRBJ2-7; checking the TCRdb D call of TRBD1 is not possible without DNA. CDR1 and CDR2 from the germline V gene are LNHDA and SQIVND (reference sequence). There are 17 residues in the CDR3. The CDR3: CASSKKAGQGRSYEQYF.

V is TRBV4-2 and J is TRBJ2-1. This CDR3 has 13 residues. From germline, CDR1 is LGHNA and CDR2 YNFKEQ. CDR3 loop: CASSTVSNNEQFF.

This clonotype is identified as medium-sized from frequency. This rearrangement joins TRBV30 to TRBJ2-7; the TRBD1 assignment by TCRdb is unverifiable without DNA. Germline CDR1 GTSNPN, CDR2 SVGIG (reference sequence). The CDR3 loop spans 13 amino acids. CDR3 region: CAWTRPGYYEQYF.

This clonotype is called medium-sized (0.01 to 0.1%) based on its frequency. The chain employs TRBV6-2 or TRBV6-3 and TRBJ1-6; TCRdb proposes TRBD1, but this gene call is untestable without DNA. The CDR3 extends over 15 amino acids. Germline V CDR1 and CDR2: MNHEY, SVGEGT. The CDR3 sequence: CASRPSGQDNSPLHF.

The chain has TRBV5-1 and TRBJ2-7; TCRdb designates TRBD1, a call that cannot be tested without DNA. This CDR3 region has 14 residues. Germline loops: CDR1 SGHRS, CDR2 YFSETQ. This CDR3 is CASSSGVDRDEQYF.

Measured by frequency, this clonotype is medium-sized. The rearrangement uses TRBV14 and TRBJ2-2; TCRdb proposes TRBD2, but this gene call is untestable without DNA. Germline loops: CDR1 SGHDN, CDR2 FVKESK. The CDR3 has 14 amino acids. CDR3 protein: CASSHQGPPGELFF.

V and J are TRBV5-1 and TRBJ2-7; TCRdb indicates TRBD1, and absent DNA this call remains unverified. The germline gives CDR1 SGHRS, CDR2 YFSETQ. The CDR3 extends over 14 amino acids. The CDR3 region is CASSPTTGDYEQYF.

The chain uses TRBV5-4 and TRBJ1-3. Germline V gene data show CDR1 as SGHNT and CDR2 as YYREEE (reference sequence). The CDR3 length is 14 residues. CDR3 sequence: CASSFWHSGNTIYF.

This clonotype is deemed medium-sized by its frequency. This chain uses TRBV6-5 with TRBJ2-5; TCRdb's D call of TRBD1 is untestable without DNA. Germline CDR1 MNHEY, CDR2 SVGAGI. This CDR3 is 15 amino acids long. The CDR3 reads CASSYSTNPWETQYF.

Frequency places this clonotype as medium-sized. The chain links TRBV29-1 to TRBJ2-1. Germline CDR1 and CDR2: SQVTM and ANQGSEA. There are 13 residues in the CDR3. The CDR3 sequence: CSVELDLRNEQFF.

The genes are TRBV24-1 and TRBJ2-7; TCRdb's assignment of TRBD1 cannot be checked, as there is no DNA. CDR3 length: 15 residues. Germline CDR1 reads KGHDR; CDR2 reads SFDVKD. The chain's CDR3 is CATSDLNRANYEQYF.

Frequency places this clonotype as medium-sized (0.01 to 0.1%). This chain joins TRBV12-3 or TRBV12-4 and TRBJ2-7. This CDR3 is built from 13 residues. CDR3 in amino acids: CASRFSGGYEQYF.

The V gene is TRBV12-3 or TRBV12-4, the J gene TRBJ1-1; TCRdb lists TRBD1, though no DNA is available to test this call. The CDR3 runs to 15 residues. The CDR3 is CASSFEGATYTEAFF.

The J gene is TRBJ1-6, the V gene TRBV11-2; absent DNA, TCRdb's TRBD1 call cannot be checked. Germline values: CDR1 SGHAT, CDR2 FQNNGV. The CDR3 has 19 residues. The CDR3 spells CASSLDGQGASSYNSPLHF.

The gene calls are TRBV6-1 and TRBJ1-5. CDR3 length equals 13 residues. Germline-derived CDR1 and CDR2 are MNHNS and SASEGT. The CDR3 sequence: CASSHREGQPQHF.

By frequency, this clonotype is medium-sized. The chain uses TRBV27 and TRBJ1-2. CDR3 length equals 12 residues. Per the germline V gene, CDR1 is MNHEY and CDR2 is SMNVEV (reference sequence). CDR3 sequence: CASSFRGDGYTF.